Presented here are 3 T cell receptor beta chains from one specimen sequenced in a study of beta chain features in type 1 diabetes. General study findings and limits: Moderate yet significant TCRB CDR3 shortening was seen in Type 1 diabetes patients in all four CD4+ subsets.

The authors reverse transcribed all of the isolated RNA, so sequencing captured expressed TCRB transcripts. Assay: immunoSEQ multiplex PCR; the TCRdb copy retains only in-frame clones and omits some. Of approximately 160,000 clones in the sample, 10% are singletons; the top ten hold approximately 0.46%. No antigen is known for these receptors. Sequenced input: central memory CD4+ T cells from blood. The receptors originated from a man aged 25-40 years with type 1 diabetes.

This chain links TRBV29-1 with TRBJ1-1; 7 nucleotides match TRBD1. Trimming removed 5 bases from V and 3 bases from J; junction bases left unmatched: 6. Per the germline V gene, CDR1 is SQVTM and CDR2 is ANQGSEA. This CDR3 is 13 amino acids long. CDR3 in DNA: TGCAGCGTTCGAAGACAGGGTCACACTGAAGCTTTCTTT. Its protein is CSVRRQGHTEAFF.

The rearrangement uses TRBV18 and TRBJ1-1; 8 bases match TRBD1. Per germline, CDR1 KGHSH and CDR2 LQKENI. The V gene end was trimmed by 3 bases and the J gene end by 1 base; junction bases not matched to a gene: 1. The CDR3 is made up of 14 amino acids. In nucleotides, the CDR3 is TGTGCCAGCTCACCGGGGACAGGGAACACTGAAGCTTTCTTT. Translation: CASSPGTGNTEAFF. The complete variable domain, with remaining parts taken from reference TRBV18 and TRBJ1-1, reads NAGVMQNPRHLVRRRGQEARLRCSPMKGHSHVYWYRQLPEEGLKFMVYLQKENIIDESGMPKERFSAEFPKEGPSILRIQQVVRGDSAAYFCASSPGTGNTEAFFGQGTRLTVV.

V usage is TRBV4-2 and J usage is TRBJ1-1; maybe TRBD1 (5 bases). This CDR3 comprises 15 residues. CDR1 LGHNA and CDR2 YNFKEQ come from the germline V gene. Trimming cost V 4 bases and J 4 bases, with 16 bases left between them. CDR3 residues: CASSPLAGRSTEAFF. CDR3 nucleotides: TGTGCCAGCAGCCCTCTAGCAGGGAGGAGCACTGAAGCTTTCTTT.